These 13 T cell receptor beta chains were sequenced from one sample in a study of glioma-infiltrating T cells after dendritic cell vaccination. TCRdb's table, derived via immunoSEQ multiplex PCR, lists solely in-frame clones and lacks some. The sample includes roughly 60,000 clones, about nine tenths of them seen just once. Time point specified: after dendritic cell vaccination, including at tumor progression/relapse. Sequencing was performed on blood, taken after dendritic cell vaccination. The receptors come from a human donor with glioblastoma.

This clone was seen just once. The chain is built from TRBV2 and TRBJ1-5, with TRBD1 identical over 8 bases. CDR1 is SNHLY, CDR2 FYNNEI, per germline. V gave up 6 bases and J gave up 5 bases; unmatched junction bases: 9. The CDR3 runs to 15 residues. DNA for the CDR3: TGTGCCAGCAGCCGCAGGGGGCAGGTTGATCAGCCCCAGCATTTT. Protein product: CASSRRGQVDQPQHF.

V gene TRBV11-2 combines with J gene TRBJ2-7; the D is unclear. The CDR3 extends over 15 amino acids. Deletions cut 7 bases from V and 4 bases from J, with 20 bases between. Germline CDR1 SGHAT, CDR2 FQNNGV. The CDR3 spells CASNYPWRVEYEQYF. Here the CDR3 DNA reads TGTGCCAGCAACTACCCTTGGAGAGTCGAATACGAGCAGTACTTC. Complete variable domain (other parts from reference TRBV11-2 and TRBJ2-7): EAGVAQSPRYKIIEKRQSVAFWCNPISGHATLYWYQQILGQGPKLLIQFQNNGVVDDSQLPKDRFSAERLKGVDSTLKIQPAKLEDSAVYLCASNYPWRVEYEQYFGPGTRLTVT.

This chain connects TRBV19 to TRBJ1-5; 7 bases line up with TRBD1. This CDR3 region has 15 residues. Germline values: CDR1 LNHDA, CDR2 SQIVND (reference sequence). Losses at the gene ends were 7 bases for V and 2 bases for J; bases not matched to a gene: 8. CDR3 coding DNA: TGTGCCAGTACCCCCGGCGGACAGGGCAATCAGCCCCAGCATTTT. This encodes CASTPGGQGNQPQHF.

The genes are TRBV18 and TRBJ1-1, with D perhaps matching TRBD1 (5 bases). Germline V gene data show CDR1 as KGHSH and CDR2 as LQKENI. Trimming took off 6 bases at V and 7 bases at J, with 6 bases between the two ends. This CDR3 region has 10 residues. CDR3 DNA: TGTGCCAGCTCTCAGGGTGAAGCTTTCTTT. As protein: CASSQGEAFF.

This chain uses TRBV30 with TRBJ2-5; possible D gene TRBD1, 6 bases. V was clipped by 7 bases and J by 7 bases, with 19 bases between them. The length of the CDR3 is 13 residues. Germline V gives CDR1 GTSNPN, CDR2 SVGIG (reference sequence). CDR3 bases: TGTGCCTCATACCGACGGACAGAAGGGACCCAGTACTTC. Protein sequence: CASYRRTEGTQYF.

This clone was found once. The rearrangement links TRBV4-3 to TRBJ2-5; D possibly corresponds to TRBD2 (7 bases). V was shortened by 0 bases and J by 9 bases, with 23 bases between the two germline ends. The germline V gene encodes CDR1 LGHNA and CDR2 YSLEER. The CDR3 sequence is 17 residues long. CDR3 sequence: CASSQESLRGTPSAQYF. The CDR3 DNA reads TGCGCCAGCAGCCAAGAAAGTCTGCGGGGGACACCCTCGGCCCAGTACTTC.

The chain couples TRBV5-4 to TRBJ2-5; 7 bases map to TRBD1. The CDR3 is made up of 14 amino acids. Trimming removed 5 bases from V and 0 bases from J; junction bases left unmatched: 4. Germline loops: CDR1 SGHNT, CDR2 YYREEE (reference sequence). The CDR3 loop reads CASSSTGDQETQYF. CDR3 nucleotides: TGTGCCAGCAGTTCAACAGGGGACCAAGAGACCCAGTACTTC.

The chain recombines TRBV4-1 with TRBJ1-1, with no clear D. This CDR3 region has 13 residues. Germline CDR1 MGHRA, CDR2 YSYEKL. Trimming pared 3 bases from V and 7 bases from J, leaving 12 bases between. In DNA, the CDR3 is TGCGCCAGCAGCCAGTCAGGTACGGTTGAAGCTTTCTTT. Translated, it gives CASSQSGTVEAFF.

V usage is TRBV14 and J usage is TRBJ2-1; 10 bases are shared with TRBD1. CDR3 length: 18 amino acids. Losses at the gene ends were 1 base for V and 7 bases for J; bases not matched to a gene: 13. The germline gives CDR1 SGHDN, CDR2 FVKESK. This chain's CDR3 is CASSQGFPGQGRVNEQFF. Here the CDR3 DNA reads TGTGCCAGCAGCCAAGGGTTTCCGGGACAGGGGAGAGTAAATGAGCAGTTCTTC.

Here the CDR3 DNA reads TGTGCCAGCAGTTGGGGGGACGAGCAGTACTTC. Amino acid sequence: CASSWGDEQYF. The rearrangement uses TRBV9 and TRBJ2-7; D may be TRBD2 (6 bases). V lost 5 bases, J lost 5 bases, and 8 bases lay in between. The CDR3 loop spans 11 amino acids. The germline gives CDR1 SGDLS, CDR2 YYNGEE.

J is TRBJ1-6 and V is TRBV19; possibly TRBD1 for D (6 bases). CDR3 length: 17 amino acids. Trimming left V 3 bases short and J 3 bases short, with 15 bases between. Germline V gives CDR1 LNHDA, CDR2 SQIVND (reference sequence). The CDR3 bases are TGTGCCAGTAGTATTATCGGGGGGCAGATCTATAATTCACCCCTCCACTTT. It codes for CASSIIGGQIYNSPLHF. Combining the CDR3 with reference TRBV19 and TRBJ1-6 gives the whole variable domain DGGITQSPKYLFRKEGQNVTLSCEQNLNHDAMYWYRQDPGQGLRLIYYSQIVNDFQKGDIAEGYSVSREKKESFPLTVTSAQKNPTAFYLCASSIIGGQIYNSPLHFGNGTRLTVT.

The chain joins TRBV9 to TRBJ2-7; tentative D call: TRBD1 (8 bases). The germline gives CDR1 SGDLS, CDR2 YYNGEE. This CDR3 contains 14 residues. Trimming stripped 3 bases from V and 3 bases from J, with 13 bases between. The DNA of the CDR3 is TGTGCCAGCAGCGAGACAGGGGAGGGCTACGAGCAGTACTTC. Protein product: CASSETGEGYEQYF. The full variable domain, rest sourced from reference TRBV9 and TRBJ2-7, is DSGVTQTPKHLITATGQRVTLRCSPRSGDLSVYWYQQSLDQGLQFLIQYYNGEERAKGNILERFSAQQFPDLHSELNLSSLELGDSALYFCASSETGEGYEQYFGPGTRLTVT.

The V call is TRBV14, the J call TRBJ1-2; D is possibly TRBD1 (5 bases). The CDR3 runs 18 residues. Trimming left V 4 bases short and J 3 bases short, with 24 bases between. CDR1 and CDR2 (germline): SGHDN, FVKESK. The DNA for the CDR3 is TGTGCCAGCAGCCGAGTACTATGGGACGCGGGATTCTACTATGGCTACACCTTC. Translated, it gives CASSRVLWDAGFYYGYTF.